These 30 T cell receptor beta chains were all obtained from the same sample, sequenced in a study of cytomegalovirus exposure and HLA in healthy donors. The PCR ran on 60 Vbeta and 13 Jbeta primers. Sequencing used immunoSEQ multiplex PCR; TCRdb keeps in-frame clones, though not all of them. The sample has around 150,000 clones; 77% are singletons. Material for sequencing was PBMCs. The receptors originated from a middle-aged woman in good health and CMV-seropositive.

This clone showed up just a few times. The CDR3 reads CASSSRGQTQYF. CDR3 nucleotide sequence: TGTGCCAGCAGCTCCCGAGGCCAGACCCAGTACTTC. The gene calls are TRBV5-6 and TRBJ2-5, with no clear D. CDR1 and CDR2 (germline): SGHDT, YYEEEE. This CDR3 is built from 12 residues. Between the trimmed V and J ends, which lost 3 bases and 6 bases, there was a span of 9 bases.

The rearrangement uses TRBV7-2 and TRBJ1-2; possible D gene TRBD1, 6 bases. The CDR3 sequence is 15 residues long. CDR1 SGHTA and CDR2 FQGNSA come from the germline V gene. V shed 0 bases and J shed 6 bases, with 14 bases lying between them. The CDR3 DNA reads as TGTGCCAGCAGCTTAGCGGCGCGGGGGGCGGATGGCTACACCTTC. Translating gives CASSLAARGADGYTF.

The V gene is TRBV4-1, the J gene TRBJ2-2; the match to TRBD2 covers 9 bases. The CDR3 has 17 amino acids. Germline lookup yields CDR1 MGHRA and CDR2 YSYEKL. With V trimmed by 1 base and J by 9 bases, 12 bases remained unmatched. The CDR3 coding sequence is TGCGCCAGCAGCCAAGCTAGCGGGATTGGTATCGGCCGGGAGCTGTTTTTT. It specifies CASSQASGIGIGRELFF.

The V gene is TRBV5-1, the J gene TRBJ1-3, with TRBD1 as a possible D gene (6 bases). V was trimmed by 1 base and J by 3 bases, leaving 8 bases between them. The CDR3 has 14 amino acids. In germline, CDR1 is SGHRS, CDR2 YFSETQ. The CDR3 loop reads CASSLSGVGNTIYF. In nucleotides, the CDR3 is TGCGCCAGCAGCTTGTCAGGGGTTGGAAACACCATATATTTT.

The chain carries TRBV6-1 and TRBJ2-1, with 10 bases that match TRBD2. Germline CDR1 and CDR2: MNHNS and SASEGT. This CDR3 spans 17 amino acids. Trimming removed 2 bases from V and 4 bases from J; junction bases left unmatched: 8. CDR3 sequence reads: CASSETLAGVVYNEQFF. CDR3 nucleotides: TGTGCCAGCAGTGAAACCCTAGCGGGAGTGGTATACAATGAGCAGTTCTTC.

The chain's CDR3 is CASSLELVTSSYEQYF. The CDR3 DNA sequence: TGCGCCAGCAGCTTGGAACTAGTTACGAGCTCCTACGAGCAGTACTTC. V gene TRBV5-1 combines with J gene TRBJ2-7, with TRBD2 as a possible D gene (5 bases). From germline, CDR1 is SGHRS and CDR2 YFSETQ. Trimming stripped 0 bases from V and 0 bases from J, with 13 bases between. This CDR3 is built from 16 residues. Supplemented by reference TRBV5-1 and TRBJ2-7, the full variable domain reads KAGVTQTPRYLIKTRGQQVTLSCSPISGHRSVSWYQQTPGQGLQFLFEYFSETQRNKGNFPGRFSGRQFSNSRSEMNVSTLELGDSALYLCASSLELVTSSYEQYFGPGTRLTVT.

The V call is TRBV7-9, the J call TRBJ2-7, with a possible D match to TRBD1 (6 bases). The V and J ends lost 8 bases and 4 bases respectively, with 15 bases between them. CDR1 is SEHNR, CDR2 FQNEAQ, per germline (reference sequence). The CDR3 is 13 amino acids. CDR3 DNA sequence: TGTGCCAGCGGGGGCGGCCCGACTTACGAGCAGTACTTC. Protein sequence: CASGGGPTYEQYF.

The chain is built from TRBV9 and TRBJ1-2; D gene ambiguous. Germline assignment: CDR1 SGDLS and CDR2 YYNGEE. The CDR3 totals 13 residues. Trimming removed 6 bases from V and 5 bases from J, with 14 bases in between. CDR3 in amino acids: CASTLGDPYGYTF. The CDR3 DNA sequence: TGTGCCAGCACCCTCGGAGACCCTTATGGCTACACCTTC.

V is TRBV18 and J is TRBJ2-1; no definite D call. Germline V gives CDR1 KGHSH, CDR2 LQKENI. The V end lost 0 bases, the J end lost 5 bases, and 8 bases lay between the germline ends. The CDR3 loop spans 14 amino acids. The CDR3 nucleotides are TGTGCCAGCTCACCACCGGCTGGCAACAATGAGCAGTTCTTC. This codes for CASSPPAGNNEQFF.

This clone was counted between two and nine times. The chain links TRBV25-1 to TRBJ2-2, with 7 bases aligning to TRBD2. The CDR3 has 17 residues. In germline, CDR1 is MGHDK, CDR2 SYGVNS. V shed 0 bases, J shed 8 bases, and the junction held 12 bases outside the gene matches. CDR3 protein: CASSEYRLTSQSGELFF. The DNA of the CDR3 is TGTGCCAGCAGTGAATATCGTCTGACTAGCCAATCGGGGGAGCTGTTTTTT.

V gene TRBV6-6 combines with J gene TRBJ2-3; D possibly corresponds to TRBD1 (6 bases). V was clipped by 6 bases and J by 2 bases, with 9 bases between them. Germline CDR1 reads MNHNY; CDR2 reads SVGAGI (reference sequence). This CDR3 is 13 amino acids long. In nucleotides, the CDR3 is TGTGCCAGCAGAGGACAGTTCACAGATACGCAGTATTTT. This sequence encodes CASRGQFTDTQYF.

This chain joins TRBV19 and TRBJ1-5; TRBD1 matches at 10 bases. This CDR3 has 15 residues. Per germline, CDR1 LNHDA and CDR2 SQIVND (reference sequence). V lost 5 bases, J lost 1 base, and 2 bases stayed unmatched. As DNA, the CDR3 is TGTGCCAGTAGTCCGACAGGGGGCAGCAATCAGCCCCAGCATTTT. It is translated as CASSPTGGSNQPQHF.

The chain has TRBV19 and TRBJ1-5; 7 bases match TRBD1. After removal of 5 bases from V and 5 bases from J, the junction contained 6 bases not matched to a gene. From germline, CDR1 is LNHDA and CDR2 SQIVND (reference sequence). The CDR3 length is 14 residues. Here the CDR3 reads CASSPWTGDQPQHF. The CDR3 bases are TGTGCCAGTAGTCCGTGGACAGGAGATCAGCCCCAGCATTTT.

This clone was seen only once. CDR3 sequence reads: CASSPAAGEGYEQYF. CDR3 in DNA: TGTGCCAGCTCACCTGCGGCAGGGGAGGGCTACGAGCAGTACTTC. The chain carries TRBV18 and TRBJ2-7; D possibly corresponds to TRBD2 (7 bases). The CDR3 contains 15 residues. The V gene's germline CDR1 is KGHSH and CDR2 LQKENI. V lost 3 bases and J 3 bases, leaving 15 bases between the germline ends.

This rearrangement joins TRBV4-2 to TRBJ1-2; 7 bases are a match to TRBD1. This CDR3 is 14 amino acids long. The germline gives CDR1 LGHNA, CDR2 YNFKEQ. The V segment lost 2 bases and the J segment 7 bases; nucleotides outside the gene matches: 7. The CDR3 is CASSQITGVSGYTF. In DNA form, the CDR3 reads TGTGCCAGCAGCCAAATCACAGGGGTTAGTGGCTACACCTTC.

With regard to this clone: Different DNA sequences within this sample yield the same CDR3. The chain carries TRBV6-5 and TRBJ1-1, with 8 bases aligning to TRBD1. J was trimmed by 0 bases and V by 0 bases; bases with no gene match: 0. CDR1 is MNHEY and CDR2 is SVGAGI in the germline V gene. This CDR3 contains 15 residues. CDR3 nucleotide sequence: TGTGCCAGCAGTTACTCCAGGGGGCTGAACACTGAAGCTTTCTTT. Its translation: CASSYSRGLNTEAFF.

The chain recombines TRBV6-5 with TRBJ1-1; TRBD1 might be the D (5 bases). CDR1 and CDR2 (germline): MNHEY, SVGAGI. The V gene lost 8 bases and the J gene lost 3 bases, with 16 bases spanning the gap. The CDR3 contains 14 residues. CDR3 residues: CASGAGLWDTEAFF. CDR3 DNA: TGTGCCAGCGGGGCAGGCCTGTGGGACACTGAAGCTTTCTTT.

The rearrangement joins TRBV6-5 to TRBJ2-7, with D perhaps matching TRBD2 (6 bases). The V and J ends lost 6 bases and 6 bases respectively, with 9 bases between them. CDR1 and CDR2 from the germline V gene are MNHEY and SVGAGI. This CDR3 spans 11 amino acids. DNA of the CDR3: TGTGCCAGCAGGTGGAGGGGCGAGCAGTACTTC. It yields the protein CASRWRGEQYF.

This chain connects TRBV9 to TRBJ2-3; TRBD2 matches 11 bases. The V gene's germline CDR1 is SGDLS and CDR2 YYNGEE. V lost 0 bases, J lost 4 bases, and 4 bases stayed unmatched. There are 16 residues in the CDR3. The CDR3 is CASSVGTSGLPDTQYF. CDR3 in DNA: TGTGCCAGCAGCGTAGGGACTAGCGGGCTCCCAGATACGCAGTATTTT.

Regarding this clone: The same CDR3 is also encoded by other DNA sequences in this sample. The rearrangement joins TRBV7-9 to TRBJ1-2; TRBD1 matches 9 bases. The CDR3 totals 14 residues. Germline loops: CDR1 SEHNR, CDR2 FQNEAQ (reference sequence). Unmatched junction bases numbered 3, after V lost 5 bases and J lost 2 bases. The CDR3 region is CASSPGQGNYGYTF. In nucleotides, the CDR3 is TGTGCCAGCAGCCCCGGACAGGGGAACTATGGCTACACCTTC.

The V and J genes are TRBV5-4 and TRBJ1-2; TRBD1 agrees at 7 bases. CDR1 SGHNT and CDR2 YYREEE come from the germline V gene (reference sequence). Germline trimming cut 4 bases from V and 2 bases from J; bases unmatched to any gene: 11. CDR3 length equals 16 residues. The CDR3 reads CASSAPVGTENYGYTF. CDR3 DNA: TGTGCCAGCAGCGCCCCCGTCGGGACAGAAAACTATGGCTACACCTTC.

The chain carries TRBV6-5 and TRBJ2-1, with no clear D. The CDR3 totals 16 residues. CDR1 MNHEY and CDR2 SVGAGI come from the germline V gene. Between the trimmed V and J ends, which lost 0 bases and 5 bases, there was a span of 14 bases. The CDR3 DNA follows: TGTGCCAGCAGTTACTCTTACGGGTTCGAACACAATGAGCAGTTCTTC. Its protein product is CASSYSYGFEHNEQFF.

This clone appeared a few times. CDR3 sequence: CASKERERNTQYF. Here the CDR3 DNA reads TGTGCCAGTAAGGAGAGGGAACGAAATACGCAGTATTTT. The V and J genes are TRBV19 and TRBJ2-3; maybe TRBD2 (5 bases). The germline gives CDR1 LNHDA, CDR2 SQIVND (reference sequence). Trimming stripped 7 bases from V and 7 bases from J, with 15 bases between. The CDR3 is 13 amino acids.

The CDR3 sequence: CSVVLGEMWGYTF. The CDR3 nucleotides are TGCAGCGTTGTGCTCGGGGAAATGTGGGGCTACACCTTC. This rearrangement joins TRBV29-1 to TRBJ1-2; D is ambiguous. The V gene's germline CDR1 is SQVTM and CDR2 ANQGSEA. Trimming cost V 4 bases and J 8 bases, with 17 bases left between them. The CDR3 loop spans 13 amino acids.

This chain connects TRBV19 to TRBJ2-3; 10 bases fit TRBD2. Germline V lookup: CDR1 LNHDA, CDR2 SQIVND (reference sequence). V lost 5 bases and J lost 3; bases outside the gene matches: 5. There are 15 residues in the CDR3. The CDR3 sequence is CASSLSGGATDTQYF. CDR3 sequence (DNA): TGTGCCAGTAGTCTCAGCGGGGGGGCGACAGATACGCAGTATTTT.

The J gene is TRBJ2-3, the V gene TRBV10-3; maybe TRBD1 (5 bases). Germline assignment: CDR1 ENHRY and CDR2 SYGVKD. The CDR3 consists of 18 residues. The germline V and J ends were trimmed by 1 base and 3 bases, with 20 bases remaining between them. The DNA for the CDR3 is TGTGCCATCAGTGAGTGGGGCAGGTCGAATGTAGGAACAGATACGCAGTATTTT. Translated, it gives CAISEWGRSNVGTDTQYF.

This clone has more than one count but fewer than ten. The V and J genes are TRBV28 and TRBJ2-7; 8 nucleotides match TRBD1. Germline trimming cut 2 bases from V and 7 bases from J; bases unmatched to any gene: 4. Germline V gene data show CDR1 as MDHEN and CDR2 as SYDVKM. The CDR3 covers 13 residues. CDR3 DNA: TGTGCCAGCAGTTTACAGGGGGCAGGGGAGCAGTACTTC. Its translation: CASSLQGAGEQYF.

This chain uses TRBV6-5 with TRBJ2-7; 9 bases agree with TRBD1. Germline-derived CDR1 and CDR2 are MNHEY and SVGAGI. Unmatched junction bases numbered 9, after V lost 6 bases and J lost 3 bases. There are 15 residues in the CDR3. CDR3 amino acids: CASSPGQGGNYEQYF. CDR3 in DNA: TGTGCCAGCAGCCCGGGACAGGGAGGAAACTACGAGCAGTACTTC.

In its sample, this clone was seen a few times. This chain uses TRBV6-5 with TRBJ2-7, with a possible D match to TRBD2 (6 bases). Germline loops: CDR1 MNHEY, CDR2 SVGAGI. There are 16 residues in the CDR3. Trimming stripped 2 bases from V and 3 bases from J, with 17 bases between. This CDR3 is CASSYDWSGDIYEQYF. CDR3 bases: TGTGCCAGCAGTTACGACTGGTCGGGAGATATCTACGAGCAGTACTTC.

This clone has more than one count but fewer than ten. The chain links TRBV18 to TRBJ2-7; 9 bases align to TRBD1. Germline trimming cut 3 bases from V and 2 bases from J; bases unmatched to any gene: 5. CDR1 is KGHSH, CDR2 LQKENI, per germline. This CDR3 has 15 amino acids. CDR3 residues: CASSPGTGIPYEQYF. CDR3 bases: TGTGCCAGCTCACCCGGGACAGGGATCCCCTACGAGCAGTACTTC.